This TCR beta chain derives from a study of early T cells in non-severe SARS-CoV-2 infection. Study details: Sequencing targeted bulk RNA from unsorted whole blood, leaving chains unpaired. Overall study findings and caveats: VDJdb-based matching was biased toward anti-spike CD8 responses and missed private and CD4 specificities.

As to this clonotype: Its specificity is unknown.

Researchers tagged individual cDNA molecules with unique molecular identifiers. TCRdb re-called the 5' RACE reads through MiXCR, storing one row per CDR3 protein. Of 100,000 to 120,000 distinct CDR3 sequences listed, roughly 13% are singletons. The origin of this receptor is an adult who was a healthcare worker with PCR-confirmed SARS-CoV-2 infection or an uninfected control (not recorded which). The sample was whole blood, taken at baseline.

The CDR3 coding sequence is TGTGCCAGCAGCCCACAGGGTGCAGATACGCAGTATTTT. This gives the protein CASSPQGADTQYF. The chain couples TRBV5-6 to TRBJ2-3, with D possibly being TRBD1 (6 bases). This CDR3 has 13 residues. V was cut by 4 bases and J by 4 bases, with 10 bases left in between. Looked up from germline, CDR1 is SGHDT and CDR2 is YYEEEE.